These 21 T cell receptor beta chains share one sample of origin, sequenced in a study of T cells after yellow fever vaccination. TCRdb itself ran the 5' RACE reads through MiXCR, one entry per CDR3 protein. The table has 110,000 or so distinct CDR3 sequences, roughly 7.9% seen once; the top ten hold 2.5% to 3.5%. The sequencing here drew on CD4+ T cells sorted from PBMCs, taken more than 40 days after the first yellow fever vaccination. The receptors here all came from a man between 18 and 29 years old who received the YFV17D yellow fever vaccine.

This clonotype occurred a few times. This rearrangement joins TRBV7-9 to TRBJ2-5; maybe TRBD1 (6 bases). Germline assignment: CDR1 SEHNR and CDR2 FQNEAQ (reference sequence). The V and J ends lost 5 bases and 0 bases respectively, with 10 bases between them. This CDR3 has 14 residues. CDR3 bases: TGTGCCAGCAGCCCGGGACAATACCAAGAGACCCAGTACTTC. Amino acid sequence: CASSPGQYQETQYF.

This clonotype has at least ten counts. The gene calls are TRBV28 and TRBJ2-7; 9 bases map to TRBD2. Germline trimming cut 4 bases from V and 2 bases from J; bases unmatched to any gene: 9. CDR1 and CDR2 from the germline V gene are MDHEN and SYDVKM. The CDR3 runs 16 residues. The CDR3 sequence: CASSSPSGETPYEQYV. CDR3 DNA sequence: TGTGCCAGCAGTTCCCCTAGCGGGGAGACTCCCTACGAGCAGTACGTC.

This clonotype was counted ten times or more. V and J are TRBV5-1 and TRBJ1-1, with D possibly being TRBD1 (5 bases). The CDR3 is made up of 14 amino acids. V was trimmed by 0 bases and J by 5 bases, leaving 11 bases between them. The germline CDR1 and CDR2 sequences are SGHRS and YFSETQ. This CDR3 reads CASSLGRELTEAFF. In nucleotides, the CDR3 is TGCGCCAGCAGCTTGGGCAGGGAACTTACTGAAGCTTTCTTT.

In this sample, this clonotype turned up many times. V gene TRBV20-1 combines with J gene TRBJ2-3; 7 positions agree with TRBD1. This CDR3 contains 16 residues. The germline V gene encodes CDR1 DFQATT and CDR2 SNEGSKA (reference sequence). Trimming took 3 bases from V and 8 from J; bases not matched to a gene: 17. CDR3: CSASSGGRGPRGTQYF. The CDR3 region has the DNA TGCAGTGCTAGTTCAGGGGGTCGGGGCCCGAGGGGTACGCAGTATTTT.

There are many counts of this clonotype. V is TRBV15 and J is TRBJ1-6, with 8 positions matching TRBD1. The V segment lost 4 bases and the J segment 9 bases; nucleotides outside the gene matches: 5. CDR3 length: 14 residues. Germline V CDR1 and CDR2: LNHNV, YYDKDF (reference sequence). The CDR3, as DNA: TGTGCCACCAGCATTACAGGGGGTGTTTCACCCCTCCACTTT. Protein sequence: CATSITGGVSPLHF.

This clonotype was detected ten times or more. This chain joins TRBV28 and TRBJ1-1; no firm D call. Germline CDR1 and CDR2: MDHEN and SYDVKM. The CDR3 consists of 12 residues. With 10 bases removed from V and 1 base from J, the gap between germline ends came to 10 bases. The CDR3 sequence is CAIADKNTEAFF. The CDR3 nucleotides are TGTGCCATCGCCGACAAGAACACTGAAGCTTTCTTT. The full variable domain, in which reference TRBV28 and TRBJ1-1 provide the parts outside the CDR3, is DVKVTQSSRYLVKRTGEKVFLECVQDMDHENMFWYRQDPGLGLRLIYFSYDVKMKEKGDIPEGYSVSREKKERFSLILESASTNQTSMYLCAIADKNTEAFFGQGTRLTVV.

This clonotype has ten or more counts. The chain carries TRBV12-3 or TRBV12-4 and TRBJ2-1; 7 bases are a match to TRBD2. V was clipped by 5 bases and J by 7 bases; unmatched bases: 8. There are 14 residues in the CDR3. The CDR3 DNA sequence: TGTGCCAGCAGTCGGACTAGTATAGGGAATGAGCAGTTCTTC. Its translation: CASSRTSIGNEQFF.

This clonotype was seen at least ten times. The rearrangement uses TRBV15 and TRBJ2-3; 8 bases agree with TRBD1. The junction had 3 bases not matched to a gene; V was cut back by 1 base and J by 0 bases. The CDR3 has 16 amino acids. CDR1 LNHNV and CDR2 YYDKDF come from the germline V gene (reference sequence). The CDR3 DNA follows: TGTGCCACCAGCAGAGCCCACAGGGGGAGCACAGATACGCAGTATTTT. Amino acids: CATSRAHRGSTDTQYF.

This chain connects TRBV18 to TRBJ2-1; D gene uncertain. From germline, CDR1 is KGHSH and CDR2 LQKENI. This CDR3 is 14 amino acids long. V was shortened by 0 bases and J by 10 bases, with 13 bases between the two germline ends. Here the CDR3 reads CASSPPIPSWEQFF. The DNA for the CDR3 is TGTGCCAGCTCACCACCGATCCCCTCCTGGGAGCAGTTCTTC. Variable domain in full (rest from reference TRBV18 and TRBJ2-1): NAGVMQNPRHLVRRRGQEARLRCSPMKGHSHVYWYRQLPEEGLKFMVYLQKENIIDESGMPKERFSAEFPKEGPSILRIQQVVRGDSAAYFCASSPPIPSWEQFFGPGTRLTVL.

In this sample, this clonotype turned up many times. This sequence joins TRBV15 and TRBJ1-2; D is unresolved. V was pared by 0 bases and J by 8 bases, with 7 bases between. The CDR3 spans 12 residues. The V gene's germline CDR1 is LNHNV and CDR2 YYDKDF (reference sequence). CDR3 nucleotide sequence: TGTGCCACCAGCAGAGACTCGTACGGCTACACCTTC. Its translation is CATSRDSYGYTF.

The table lists this clonotype with many counts. V is TRBV5-1 and J is TRBJ1-6; a weak D match, TRBD1 (5 bases). Germline V gene lookup returns CDR1 SGHRS and CDR2 YFSETQ. The CDR3 loop spans 16 amino acids. V was clipped by 4 bases and J by 6 bases, with 17 bases between them. The CDR3 sequence is CASSEFSGTGNSPLHF. CDR3 nucleotides: TGCGCCAGCAGCGAGTTTTCCGGGACTGGTAATTCACCCCTCCACTTT.

This clonotype was seen at least ten times. The chain carries TRBV4-2 and TRBJ2-7; TRBD2 aligns across 10 bases. This CDR3 is built from 17 residues. After removal of 1 base from V and 3 bases from J, the junction contained 9 bases not matched to a gene. Per the germline V gene, CDR1 is LGHNA and CDR2 is YNFKEQ. The CDR3 coding sequence is TGTGCCAGCAGCCAAGCCCCTAGCGGGGGCCTTAACTACGAGCAGTACTTC. The encoded protein is CASSQAPSGGLNYEQYF.

This clonotype was observed many times. This chain uses TRBV10-3 with TRBJ2-1; 10 positions match TRBD2. Germline CDR1 ENHRY, CDR2 SYGVKD. The CDR3 contains 17 residues. J was trimmed by 9 bases and V by 2 bases; bases with no gene match: 13. The CDR3 DNA sequence: TGTGCCATCAGTGAGAGCAGCGGGGGGGCAATAAAAAGTGAGCAGTTCTTC. It encodes CAISESSGGAIKSEQFF.

This clonotype was found many times. The chain recombines TRBV5-6 with TRBJ2-5; 8 nucleotides align to TRBD2. The junction had 3 bases not matched to a gene; V was cut back by 1 base and J by 4 bases. Per the germline V gene, CDR1 is SGHDT and CDR2 is YYEEEE. This CDR3 comprises 14 residues. The CDR3 nucleotides are TGTGCCAGCAGCTTGACTAGCGGAGTAGAGACCCAGTACTTC. This codes for CASSLTSGVETQYF.

This clonotype was found many times. This chain joins TRBV5-1 and TRBJ2-4; D may correspond to TRBD1 or TRBD2 (5 bases each). The V gene's germline CDR1 is SGHRS and CDR2 YFSETQ. The CDR3 consists of 13 residues. The V and J ends lost 0 bases and 8 bases respectively, with 9 bases between them. CDR3 sequence (DNA): TGCGCCAGCAGCTTGGGTAGGGGAGACATTCAGTACTTC. It is translated as CASSLGRGDIQYF. Combining the CDR3 with reference TRBV5-1 and TRBJ2-4 gives the whole variable domain KAGVTQTPRYLIKTRGQQVTLSCSPISGHRSVSWYQQTPGQGLQFLFEYFSETQRNKGNFPGRFSGRQFSNSRSEMNVSTLELGDSALYLCASSLGRGDIQYFGAGTRLSVL.

This clonotype has a count of ten or more. The J gene is TRBJ2-2, the V gene TRBV9; D unresolved. The CDR3 extends over 14 amino acids. Germline-derived CDR1 and CDR2 are SGDLS and YYNGEE. V lost 2 bases to trimming and J lost 5 bases, with 10 bases between them. As DNA, the CDR3 is TGTGCCAGCAGCGTCCGTTCAAGTACCGGGGAGCTGTTTTTT. Protein: CASSVRSSTGELFF. The variable domain in full, completed from reference TRBV9 and TRBJ2-2, reads DSGVTQTPKHLITATGQRVTLRCSPRSGDLSVYWYQQSLDQGLQFLIQYYNGEERAKGNILERFSAQQFPDLHSELNLSSLELGDSALYFCASSVRSSTGELFFGEGSRLTVL.

The rearrangement joins TRBV6-6 to TRBJ1-5, with D hard to call. V shed 7 bases and J shed 1 base, with 5 bases lying between them. The CDR3 sequence is 12 residues long. Germline CDR1 is MNHNY and CDR2 is SVGAGI (reference sequence). This CDR3 reads CASKESNQPQHF. The CDR3 DNA reads as TGTGCCAGCAAGGAGAGCAATCAGCCCCAGCATTTT.

In regard to this clonotype: A much larger clone differs from this one at a single base, so this may be a read error. The V gene is TRBV5-1, the J gene TRBJ2-3, with a weak D call TRBD2 (6 bases). Looked up from germline, CDR1 is SGHRS and CDR2 is YFSETQ. Trimming pared 4 bases from V and 3 bases from J, leaving 15 bases between. The CDR3 runs 15 residues. As DNA, the CDR3 is TGCGCCAGCAGCCTAGGGACTGGTCGAACAGATACGCAGTATTTT. Residues: CASSLGTGRTDTQYF.

This clonotype was seen many times. The rearrangement links TRBV28 to TRBJ1-1; maybe TRBD1 (6 bases). Germline V gene lookup returns CDR1 MDHEN and CDR2 SYDVKM. The CDR3 covers 13 residues. V lost 1 base, J lost 6 bases, and 9 bases lay in between. The CDR3 bases are TGTGCCAGCAGTTTATTACAGGGCTCTGAAGCTTTCTTT. Amino acids: CASSLLQGSEAFF.

J is TRBJ1-6 and V is TRBV20-1; D unresolved. The germline V gene encodes CDR1 DFQATT and CDR2 SNEGSKA (reference sequence). The CDR3 extends over 17 amino acids. Trimming cost V 0 bases and J 0 bases, with 12 bases left between them. Here the CDR3 reads CSARDRDSSSYNSPLHF. The CDR3 DNA is TGCAGTGCTAGAGATCGCGACTCGAGCTCCTATAATTCACCCCTCCACTTT.

This clonotype was seen repeatedly, ten times or more. The V gene is TRBV12-3 or TRBV12-4, the J gene TRBJ2-2, with TRBD1 matching over 7 bases. V trimming: 6 bases; J trimming: 5 bases; junction bases outside the gene matches: 9. The CDR3 consists of 15 residues. In nucleotides, the CDR3 is TGTGCCAGCAGACCCCGACAGGGTGGGACCGGGGAGCTGTTTTTT. Translation gives CASRPRQGGTGELFF.